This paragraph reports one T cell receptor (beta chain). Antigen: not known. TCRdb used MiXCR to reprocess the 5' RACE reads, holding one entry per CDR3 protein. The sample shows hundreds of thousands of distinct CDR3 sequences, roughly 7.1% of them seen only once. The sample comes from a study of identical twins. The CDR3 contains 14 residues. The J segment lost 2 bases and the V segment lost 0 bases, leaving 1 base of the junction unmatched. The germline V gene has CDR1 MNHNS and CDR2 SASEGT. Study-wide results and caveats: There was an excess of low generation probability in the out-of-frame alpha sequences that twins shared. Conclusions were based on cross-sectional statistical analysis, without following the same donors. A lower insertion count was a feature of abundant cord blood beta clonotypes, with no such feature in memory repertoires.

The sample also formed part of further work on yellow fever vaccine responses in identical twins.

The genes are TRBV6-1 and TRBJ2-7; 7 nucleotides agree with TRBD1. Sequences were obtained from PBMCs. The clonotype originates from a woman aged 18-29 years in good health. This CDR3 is CASSEAGTAYEQYV. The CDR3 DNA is TGTGCCAGCAGTGAAGCTGGGACAGCCTACGAGCAGTACGTC.